These 27 T cell receptor beta chains share one sample of origin, sequenced in a study of OX40 agonist ivuxolimab in advanced cancers. The table came from immunoSEQ multiplex PCR; TCRdb's copy has only in-frame clones and leaves some out. Of roughly 86,000 clones in the sample, more than 80% are singletons; the top ten hold 7.4%. This sample comprised CD4+ or CD8+ T cells sorted from blood, obtained in a trial of the OX40 agonist ivuxolimab. The receptors were sampled from an adult with an advanced solid tumor such as melanoma, head and neck, liver or kidney cancer.

The chain is built from TRBV30 and TRBJ1-4; 11 nucleotides agree with TRBD1. Trimming at V came to 4 bases and at J to 7 bases, leaving 8 bases not matched to a gene. CDR1 and CDR2 from the germline V gene are GTSNPN and SVGIG (reference sequence). The CDR3 is 15 residues long. The CDR3 bases are TGTGCCTGGATAGGGCCCGGGACAGGGGGTGAAAAACTGTTTTTT. Protein sequence: CAWIGPGTGGEKLFF.

The chain carries TRBV27 and TRBJ1-1; D is unclear. V lost 6 bases and J 0 bases, leaving 11 bases between the germline ends. CDR1 and CDR2 from the germline V gene are MNHEY and SMNVEV (reference sequence). This CDR3 has 14 amino acids. The CDR3 sequence is CASSLTPMNTEAFF. In DNA form, the CDR3 reads TGTGCCAGCAGCCTGACACCCATGAACACTGAAGCTTTCTTT.

The chain has TRBV7-6 and TRBJ2-2, with 10 positions matching TRBD1. J was trimmed by 4 bases and V by 1 base; bases with no gene match: 0. Germline V gives CDR1 SGHVS, CDR2 FNYEAQ. This CDR3 region has 15 residues. CDR3 sequence reads: CASSLGDRGTGELFF. The CDR3 region has the DNA TGTGCCAGCAGCTTAGGGGACAGGGGCACCGGGGAGCTGTTTTTT. The variable domain in full, completed from reference TRBV7-6 and TRBJ2-2, reads GAGVSQSPRYKVTKRGQDVALRCDPISGHVSLYWYRQALGQGPEFLTYFNYEAQQDKSGLPNDRFSAERPEGSISTLTIQRTEQRDSAMYRCASSLGDRGTGELFFGEGSRLTVL.

This sequence joins TRBV11-2 and TRBJ1-4; D is unresolved. The germline V gene encodes CDR1 SGHAT and CDR2 FQNNGV. V shed 3 bases and J shed 3 bases, with 5 bases lying between them. CDR3 length equals 13 residues. CDR3 DNA: TGTGCCAGCAGCTTCGGGCCTAATGAAAAACTGTTTTTT. It encodes CASSFGPNEKLFF.

The chain uses TRBV30 and TRBJ2-3, with TRBD1 identical over 10 bases. The CDR3 has 15 residues. Germline lookup yields CDR1 GTSNPN and CDR2 SVGIG (reference sequence). The ends lost 4 bases at V and 6 bases at J; junction bases unmatched: 10. The CDR3 DNA follows: TGTGCCTGGAATACGGGACAGGGGCCTTCGGATACGCAGTATTTT. This translates into CAWNTGQGPSDTQYF.

The CDR3 DNA sequence: TGTGCCAGCAGCTTATCAGGACTAGCAGGGGAGCGAGCGTTCTTC. It codes for CASSLSGLAGERAFF. The chain has TRBV7-3 and TRBJ2-1; 8 nucleotides agree with TRBD2. Trimming removed 2 bases from V and 15 bases from J; junction bases left unmatched: 15. The CDR3 has 15 amino acids. Per germline, CDR1 SGHTA and CDR2 FQGTGA.

J is TRBJ2-2 and V is TRBV5-6; 9 nucleotides line up with TRBD1. With V trimmed by 4 bases and J by 9 bases, 10 bases remained unmatched. The CDR3 sequence is 15 residues long. CDR1 and CDR2 (germline): SGHDT, YYEEEE. DNA of the CDR3: TGTGCCAGCAGCGTTGCCGGGACAGGGTCGAGGGAGCTGTTTTTT. Encoded protein: CASSVAGTGSRELFF.

The gene calls are TRBV29-1 and TRBJ2-1; 12 positions agree with TRBD2. The germline V gene encodes CDR1 SQVTM and CDR2 ANQGSEA. The trim removed 4 bases at V and 1 base at J, leaving 2 bases unmatched. This CDR3 has 15 amino acids. The CDR3 DNA reads as TGCAGCGTTGTAACTAGCGGGAGGTCCTACAATGAGCAGTTCTTC. Translated, it gives CSVVTSGRSYNEQFF.

Only a few counts were recorded for this clone. In DNA form, the CDR3 reads TGTGCCAGCAGCTTAAGGACAGGCGAGCAGTACTTC. This codes for CASSLRTGEQYF. This rearrangement joins TRBV11-2 to TRBJ2-7, with TRBD1 identical over 7 bases. The ends lost 2 bases at V and 6 bases at J; junction bases unmatched: 1. The CDR3 length is 12 residues. CDR1 SGHAT and CDR2 FQNNGV come from the germline V gene.

The J gene is TRBJ1-3, the V gene TRBV4-1; D ambiguous. Trimming took 0 bases from V and 1 from J, leaving 13 bases between them. This CDR3 is 17 amino acids long. The germline V gene has CDR1 MGHRA and CDR2 YSYEKL. In DNA, the CDR3 is TGCGCCAGCAGCCAAGATCCCATCGACTGGTCTGGAAACACCATATATTTT. Translating it yields CASSQDPIDWSGNTIYF.

This chain uses TRBV2 with TRBJ2-3; D gene uncertain. V lost 8 bases to trimming and J lost 5 bases, with 11 bases between them. CDR1 is SNHLY and CDR2 is FYNNEI in the germline V gene. The CDR3 runs to 12 residues. CDR3 nucleotides: TGTGCCAGCGCCCTAGGTGGAGATACGCAGTATTTT. This encodes CASALGGDTQYF.

The chain combines TRBV7-3 with TRBJ1-1; D is unclear. This CDR3 region has 15 residues. Germline CDR1 is SGHTA and CDR2 is FQGTGA. V was pared by 1 base and J by 4 bases, with 13 bases between. CDR3 in DNA: TGTGCCAGCAGCTTAATGGGCGGGGAGAGCACTGAAGCTTTCTTT. This translates into CASSLMGGESTEAFF.

The chain combines TRBV5-4 with TRBJ2-1, with 7 bases identical to TRBD2. The CDR3 contains 18 residues. Germline CDR1 SGHNT, CDR2 YYREEE (reference sequence). With 7 bases clipped from V and 6 bases from J, the junction kept 22 bases outside the gene matches. CDR3: CASSGWSSGTSRLNEQFF. DNA for the CDR3: TGTGCCAGCTCAGGGTGGTCCAGCGGGACCTCCAGACTCAATGAGCAGTTCTTC.

The J gene is TRBJ2-5, the V gene TRBV11-2; weak D call: TRBD1 (6 bases). The V end lost 8 bases, the J end lost 2 bases, and 15 bases lay between the germline ends. Germline V CDR1 and CDR2: SGHAT, FQNNGV. The CDR3 covers 14 residues. The CDR3 region is CASGHRDTQETQYF. Here the CDR3 DNA reads TGTGCCAGCGGCCACAGGGATACGCAAGAGACCCAGTACTTC.

This clone showed up just once. The CDR3 coding sequence is TGTGCCAGCAGCAAGTACAGGGGGCGCGATGAAAAACTGTTTTTT. Protein product: CASSKYRGRDEKLFF. This chain links TRBV14 with TRBJ1-4; TRBD1 agrees at 9 bases. This CDR3 is 15 amino acids long. J gave up 6 bases and V 5 bases, and 7 bases lay outside the gene matches. Germline CDR1 is SGHDN and CDR2 is FVKESK.

The sample holds one count of this clone. The chain combines TRBV29-1 with TRBJ1-2; no clear D gene. Germline V gives CDR1 SQVTM, CDR2 ANQGSEA. V lost 4 bases, J lost 8 bases, and 17 bases lay in between. The CDR3 totals 13 residues. The CDR3: CSVGNTRLRGYTF. The CDR3 DNA follows: TGCAGCGTTGGAAATACACGCCTGAGGGGCTACACCTTC.

This chain joins TRBV5-4 and TRBJ1-1; 7 bases line up with TRBD1. CDR1 and CDR2 from the germline V gene are SGHNT and YYREEE (reference sequence). J was trimmed by 1 base and V by 3 bases; bases with no gene match: 6. The CDR3 contains 15 residues. CDR3 DNA sequence: TGTGCCAGCAGCTGGTCGGGACAGCGGAACACTGAAGCTTTCTTT. Residues: CASSWSGQRNTEAFF.

CDR3: CASSLAQGGQPQHF. The CDR3 DNA reads TGTGCCAGCAGTTTAGCACAGGGAGGGCAGCCCCAGCATTTT. V is TRBV6-4 and J is TRBJ1-5; D is perhaps TRBD1 (6 bases). Looked up from germline, CDR1 is MRHNA and CDR2 is SNTAGT. The CDR3 length is 14 residues. V was trimmed by 5 bases and J by 7 bases, leaving 15 bases between them.

The chain joins TRBV29-1 to TRBJ1-4; 7 positions match TRBD1. V gave up 6 bases and J gave up 8 bases; unmatched junction bases: 3. This CDR3 comprises 11 residues. The V gene's germline CDR1 is SQVTM and CDR2 ANQGSEA. The CDR3 spells CSVATGEKLFF. The DNA of the CDR3 is TGCAGCGTGGCGACAGGGGAAAAACTGTTTTTT.

This clone is deemed large. J is TRBJ1-4 and V is TRBV5-1, with a tentative D call TRBD1 (5 bases). V lost 5 bases and J 6 bases, leaving 14 bases between the germline ends. This CDR3 comprises 14 residues. Germline V gene sequence: CDR1 SGHRS, CDR2 YFSETQ. For the CDR3, the DNA is TGCGCCAGCAGACAGGACGGGGACCATGAAAAACTGTTTTTT. Residues: CASRQDGDHEKLFF.

V usage is TRBV6-5 and J usage is TRBJ2-1; TRBD1 matches at 8 bases. This CDR3 is 15 amino acids long. V was clipped by 6 bases and J by 1 base; unmatched bases: 5. CDR1 is MNHEY and CDR2 is SVGAGI in the germline V gene. Here the CDR3 reads CASRDRGLSYNEQFF. CDR3 in DNA: TGTGCCAGCAGAGACAGGGGACTTTCCTACAATGAGCAGTTCTTC.

V gene TRBV27 combines with J gene TRBJ2-5; D assignment may be TRBD1 or TRBD2 (5 bases each). Trimming removed 6 bases from V and 5 bases from J, with 16 bases in between. CDR3 size: 14 residues. Germline assignment: CDR1 MNHEY and CDR2 SMNVEV (reference sequence). CDR3 loop: CASSRTWGIETQYF. The CDR3 DNA sequence: TGTGCCAGCAGCCGTACTTGGGGGATTGAGACCCAGTACTTC.

The gene calls are TRBV10-3 and TRBJ2-7; 7 positions agree with TRBD1. This CDR3 contains 12 residues. The germline V gene has CDR1 ENHRY and CDR2 SYGVKD. V lost 10 bases to trimming and J lost 3 bases; unmatched junction nucleotides: 6. In DNA form, the CDR3 reads TGTGCCACCAGGGGACAGAACTACGAGCAGTACTTC. Translated: CATRGQNYEQYF.

The chain uses TRBV5-6 and TRBJ2-3; 7 bases fit TRBD1. The CDR3 totals 15 residues. From germline, CDR1 is SGHDT and CDR2 YYEEEE. Trimming cost V 4 bases and J 1 base; bases outside gene matches: 6. The CDR3 bases are TGTGCCAGCAGCCCTGGACAGGAGGGCACAGATACGCAGTATTTT. Encoded protein: CASSPGQEGTDTQYF.

Here the CDR3 DNA reads TGTGCCACCAGCAGGACAGGGAATCAAGCTACGCAGTATTTT. It encodes CATSRTGNQATQYF. The chain joins TRBV15 to TRBJ2-3, with 7 bases aligning to TRBD1. Per the germline V gene, CDR1 is LNHNV and CDR2 is YYDKDF (reference sequence). The J segment lost 8 bases and the V segment lost 3 bases, leaving 8 bases of the junction unmatched. CDR3 length: 14 amino acids.

This sequence joins TRBV19 and TRBJ2-7, with TRBD2 matching over 11 bases. The V and J ends lost 1 base and 0 bases, in that order; junction bases with no gene match: 2. Germline CDR1 and CDR2: LNHDA and SQIVND (reference sequence). This CDR3 region has 16 residues. The CDR3 DNA is TGTGCCAGTAGTATAGCTAGCGGGGGGAGCTCCTACGAGCAGTACTTC. It encodes CASSIASGGSSYEQYF.

This clone was detected only a few times. The genes are TRBV6-1 and TRBJ1-5; 7 bases line up with TRBD1. This CDR3 region has 13 residues. V shed 8 bases and J 1 base; nucleotides not matched to a gene: 2. The germline V gene has CDR1 MNHNS and CDR2 SASEGT. CDR3 coding DNA: TGTGCCAGCGGGACAGAGAGCAATCAGCCCCAGCATTTT. This sequence encodes CASGTESNQPQHF.